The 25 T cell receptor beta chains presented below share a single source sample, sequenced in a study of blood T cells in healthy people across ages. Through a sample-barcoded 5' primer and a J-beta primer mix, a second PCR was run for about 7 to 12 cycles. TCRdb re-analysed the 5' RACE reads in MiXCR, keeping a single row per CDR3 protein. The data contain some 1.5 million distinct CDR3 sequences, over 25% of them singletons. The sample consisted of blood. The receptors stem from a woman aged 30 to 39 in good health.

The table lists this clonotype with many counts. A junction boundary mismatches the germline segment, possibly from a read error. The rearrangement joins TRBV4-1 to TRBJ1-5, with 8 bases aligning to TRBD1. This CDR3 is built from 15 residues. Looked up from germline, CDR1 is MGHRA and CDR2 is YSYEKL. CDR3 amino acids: CASSQGQGGNQPQHF. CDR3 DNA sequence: TGTGCCAGCAGCCAAGGACAGGGTGGCAATCAGCCCCAGCATTTT.

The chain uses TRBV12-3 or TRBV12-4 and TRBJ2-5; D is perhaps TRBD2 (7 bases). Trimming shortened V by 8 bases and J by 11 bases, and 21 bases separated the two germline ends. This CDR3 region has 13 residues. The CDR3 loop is CASGLTRGGEQYF. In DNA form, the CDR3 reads TGTGCCAGCGGTCTCACAAGGGGGGGGGAGCAGTACTTC.

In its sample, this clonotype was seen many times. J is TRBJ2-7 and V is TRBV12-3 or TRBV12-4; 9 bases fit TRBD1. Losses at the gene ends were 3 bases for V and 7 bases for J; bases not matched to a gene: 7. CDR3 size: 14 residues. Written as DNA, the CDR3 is TGTGCCAGCAGTTTTAGGACAGGGGTTGGGGAGCAGTACTTC. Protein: CASSFRTGVGEQYF.

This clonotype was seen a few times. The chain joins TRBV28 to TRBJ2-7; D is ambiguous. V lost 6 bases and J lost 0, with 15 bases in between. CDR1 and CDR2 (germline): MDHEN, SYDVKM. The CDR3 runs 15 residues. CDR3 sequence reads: CASRAWADRSYEQYF. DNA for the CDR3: TGTGCCAGCAGAGCCTGGGCAGATCGCTCCTACGAGCAGTACTTC.

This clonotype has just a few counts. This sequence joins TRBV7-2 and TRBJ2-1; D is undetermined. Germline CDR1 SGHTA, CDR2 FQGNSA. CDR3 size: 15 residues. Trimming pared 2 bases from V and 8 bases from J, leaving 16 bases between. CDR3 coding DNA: TGTGCCAGCAGCTTATTAGGTGTACTGGGCGATGAGCAGTTCTTC. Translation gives CASSLLGVLGDEQFF.

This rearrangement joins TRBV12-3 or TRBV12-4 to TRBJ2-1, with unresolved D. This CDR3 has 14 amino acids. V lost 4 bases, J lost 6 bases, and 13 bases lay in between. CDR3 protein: CASSSRVRANEQFF. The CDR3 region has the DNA TGTGCCAGCAGTTCCAGAGTGAGAGCCAATGAGCAGTTCTTC.

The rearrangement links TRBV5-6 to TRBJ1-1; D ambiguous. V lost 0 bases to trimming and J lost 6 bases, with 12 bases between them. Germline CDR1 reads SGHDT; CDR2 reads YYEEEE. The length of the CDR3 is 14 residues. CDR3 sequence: CASSLERGSPEAFF. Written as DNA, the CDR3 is TGTGCCAGCAGCTTGGAGCGGGGTAGCCCTGAAGCTTTCTTT. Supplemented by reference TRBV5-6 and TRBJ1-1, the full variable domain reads DAGVTQSPTHLIKTRGQQVTLRCSPKSGHDTVSWYQQALGQGPQFIFQYYEEEERQRGNFPDRFSGHQFPNYSSELNVNALLLGDSALYLCASSLERGSPEAFFGQGTRLTVV.

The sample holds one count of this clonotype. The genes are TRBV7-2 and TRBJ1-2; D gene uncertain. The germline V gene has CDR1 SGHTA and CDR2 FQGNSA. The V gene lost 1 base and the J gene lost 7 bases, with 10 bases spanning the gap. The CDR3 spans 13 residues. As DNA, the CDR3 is TGTGCCAGCAGCTTAGGGCAGTTCTTTGGCTACACCTTC. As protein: CASSLGQFFGYTF.

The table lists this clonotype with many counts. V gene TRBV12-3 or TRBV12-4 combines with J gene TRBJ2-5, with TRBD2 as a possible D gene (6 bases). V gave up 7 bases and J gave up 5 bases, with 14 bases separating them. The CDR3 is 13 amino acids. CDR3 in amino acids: CASKRERGETQYF. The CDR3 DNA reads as TGTGCCAGCAAACGGGAGCGCGGCGAGACCCAGTACTTC.

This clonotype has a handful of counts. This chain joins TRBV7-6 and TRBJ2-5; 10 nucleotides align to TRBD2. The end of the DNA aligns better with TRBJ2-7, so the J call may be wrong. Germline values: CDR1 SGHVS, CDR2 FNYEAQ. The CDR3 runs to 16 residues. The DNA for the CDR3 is TGTGCCAGCAGTCTTACTTCTAGCGGGAGTTCCTACGAGCAGTACTTC. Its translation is CASSLTSSGSSYEQYF.

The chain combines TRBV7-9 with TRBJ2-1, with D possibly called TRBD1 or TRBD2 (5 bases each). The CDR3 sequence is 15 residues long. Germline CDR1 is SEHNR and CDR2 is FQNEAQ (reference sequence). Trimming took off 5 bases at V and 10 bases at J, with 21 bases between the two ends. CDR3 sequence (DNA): TGTGCCAGCAGCCCCGACCGGGACGCCCTCTACGAGCAGTTCTTC. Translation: CASSPDRDALYEQFF.

Here the CDR3 reads CASSRVRLYNEQFF. The CDR3 coding sequence is TGTGCCAGCAGCCGAGTTCGACTCTACAATGAGCAGTTCTTC. The chain links TRBV14 to TRBJ2-1; no clear D. Trimming removed 4 bases at V and 3 bases at J, with 10 bases between. The CDR3 totals 14 residues. In germline, CDR1 is SGHDN, CDR2 FVKESK.

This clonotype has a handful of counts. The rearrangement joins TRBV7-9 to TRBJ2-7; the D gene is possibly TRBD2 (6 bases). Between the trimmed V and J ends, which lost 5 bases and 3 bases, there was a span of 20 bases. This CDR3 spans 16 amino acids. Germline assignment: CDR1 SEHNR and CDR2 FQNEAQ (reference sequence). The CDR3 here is CASSQPGVRLGYEQYF. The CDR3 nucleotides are TGTGCCAGCAGCCAACCGGGGGTCCGACTAGGCTACGAGCAGTACTTC.

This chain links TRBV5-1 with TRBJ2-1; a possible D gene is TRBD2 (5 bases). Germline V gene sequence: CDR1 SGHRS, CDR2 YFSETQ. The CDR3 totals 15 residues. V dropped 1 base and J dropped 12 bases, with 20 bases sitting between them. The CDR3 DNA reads TGCGCCAGCAGCTTGTTTCAGGCGCGAACACGGGGGCAGTTCTTC. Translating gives CASSLFQARTRGQFF.

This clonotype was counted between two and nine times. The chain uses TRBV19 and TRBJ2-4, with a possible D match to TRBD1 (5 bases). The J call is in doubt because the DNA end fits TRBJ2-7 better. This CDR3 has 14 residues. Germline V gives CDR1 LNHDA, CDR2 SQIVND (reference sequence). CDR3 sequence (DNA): TGTGCCAGTAGCATCACAGGAATAATAAGCGAGCAGTACTTC. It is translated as CASSITGIISEQYF.

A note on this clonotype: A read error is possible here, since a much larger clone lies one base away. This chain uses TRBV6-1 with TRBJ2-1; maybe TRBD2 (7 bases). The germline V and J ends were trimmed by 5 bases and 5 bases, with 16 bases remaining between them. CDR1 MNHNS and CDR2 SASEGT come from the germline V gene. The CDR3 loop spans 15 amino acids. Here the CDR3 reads CASSLVGGPNNEQFF. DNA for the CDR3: TGTGCCAGCAGTCTCGTGGGGGGGCCAAACAATGAGCAGTTCTTC.

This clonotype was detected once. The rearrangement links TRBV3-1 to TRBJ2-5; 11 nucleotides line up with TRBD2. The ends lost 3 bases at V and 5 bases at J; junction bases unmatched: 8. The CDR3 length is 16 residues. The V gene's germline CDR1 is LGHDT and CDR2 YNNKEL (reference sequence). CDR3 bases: TGTGCCAGCAGCCAGAAACTAGCGGGGGACTTGGAGACCCAGTACTTC. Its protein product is CASSQKLAGDLETQYF.

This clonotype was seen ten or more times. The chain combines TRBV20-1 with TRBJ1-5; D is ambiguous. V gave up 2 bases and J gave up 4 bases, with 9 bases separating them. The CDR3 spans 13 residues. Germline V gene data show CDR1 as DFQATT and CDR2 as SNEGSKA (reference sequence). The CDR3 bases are TGCAGTGCTAGACTCAGTCAGAATCAGCCCCAGCATTTT. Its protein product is CSARLSQNQPQHF.

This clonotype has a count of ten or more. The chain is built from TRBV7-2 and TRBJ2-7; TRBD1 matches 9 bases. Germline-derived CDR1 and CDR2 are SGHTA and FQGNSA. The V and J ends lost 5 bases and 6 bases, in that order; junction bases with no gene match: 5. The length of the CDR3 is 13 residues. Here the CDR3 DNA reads TGTGCCAGCAGCCTCAAGACAGGGGGCGAGCAGTACTTC. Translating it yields CASSLKTGGEQYF.

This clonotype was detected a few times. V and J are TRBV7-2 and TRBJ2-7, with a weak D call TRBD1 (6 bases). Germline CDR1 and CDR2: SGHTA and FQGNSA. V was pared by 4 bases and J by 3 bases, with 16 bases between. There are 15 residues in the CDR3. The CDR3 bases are TGTGCCAGCAGCTCGGCAGGGGCCAGCCTCTACGAGCAGTACTTC. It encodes CASSSAGASLYEQYF. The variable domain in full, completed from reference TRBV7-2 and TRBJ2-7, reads GAGVSQSPSNKVTEKGKDVELRCDPISGHTALYWYRQSLGQGLEFLIYFQGNSAPDKSGLPSDRFSAERTGGSVSTLTIQRTQQEDSAVYLCASSSAGASLYEQYFGPGTRLTVT.

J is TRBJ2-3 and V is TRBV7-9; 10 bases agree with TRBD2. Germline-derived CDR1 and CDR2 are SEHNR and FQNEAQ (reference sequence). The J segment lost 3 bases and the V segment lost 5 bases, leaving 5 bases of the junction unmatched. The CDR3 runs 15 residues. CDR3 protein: CASSDVAGGTDTQYF. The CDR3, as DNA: TGTGCCAGCAGCGACGTAGCGGGAGGAACAGATACGCAGTATTTT. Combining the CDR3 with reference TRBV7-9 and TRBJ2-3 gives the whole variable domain DTGVSQNPRHKITKRGQNVTFRCDPISEHNRLYWYRQTLGQGPEFLTYFQNEAQLEKSRLLSDRFSAERPKGSFSTLEIQRTEQGDSAMYLCASSDVAGGTDTQYFGPGTRLTVL.

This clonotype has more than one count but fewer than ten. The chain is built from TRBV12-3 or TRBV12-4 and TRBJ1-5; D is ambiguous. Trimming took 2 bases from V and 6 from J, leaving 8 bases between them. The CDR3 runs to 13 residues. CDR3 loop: CASSLFVGQPQHF. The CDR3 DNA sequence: TGTGCCAGCAGTTTATTTGTAGGTCAGCCCCAGCATTTT.

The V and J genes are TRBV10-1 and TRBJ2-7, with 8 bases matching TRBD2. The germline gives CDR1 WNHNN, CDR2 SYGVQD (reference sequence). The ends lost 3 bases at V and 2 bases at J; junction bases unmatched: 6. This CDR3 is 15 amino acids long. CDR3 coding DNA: TGCGCCAGCAGTGACCACAGCGGGAGCCCCTACGAGCAGTACTTC. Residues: CASSDHSGSPYEQYF.

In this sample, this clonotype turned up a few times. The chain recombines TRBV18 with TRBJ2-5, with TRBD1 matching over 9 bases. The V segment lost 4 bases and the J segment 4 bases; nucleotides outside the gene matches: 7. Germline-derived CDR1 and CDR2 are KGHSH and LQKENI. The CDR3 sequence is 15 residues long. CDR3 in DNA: TGTGCCAGCTCACTTTCGACAGGGGGAGGAGAGACCCAGTACTTC. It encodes CASSLSTGGGETQYF.

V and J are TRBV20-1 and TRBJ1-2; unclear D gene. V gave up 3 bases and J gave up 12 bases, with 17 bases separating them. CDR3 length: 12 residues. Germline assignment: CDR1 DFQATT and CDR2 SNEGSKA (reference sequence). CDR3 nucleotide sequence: TGCAGTGCTAGTGATGCCTCGGTGAGACACACCTTC. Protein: CSASDASVRHTF.